What follows are 29 T cell receptor beta chains derived from one specimen sequenced in a study of blood T cell repertoires in COVID-19. Using immunoSEQ multiplex PCR, the repertoire was profiled, and TCRdb retains in-frame clones only, with some absent. This table holds around 16,000 clones, roughly four fifths found once. Sequenced input: peripheral blood. Receptor source: an older man with active or convalescent COVID-19.

V usage is TRBV6-2 or TRBV6-3 and J usage is TRBJ2-7, with 7 nucleotides matching TRBD1. The junction had 4 bases not matched to a gene; V was cut back by 5 bases and J by 9 bases. This CDR3 has 11 residues. The germline CDR1 and CDR2 sequences are MNHEY and SVGEGT. CDR3 in DNA: TGTGCCAGCAGTGAGACAGGGAGGCAGTACTTC. As protein: CASSETGRQYF.

The rearrangement joins TRBV25-1 to TRBJ2-3; 12 nucleotides line up with TRBD1. V lost 4 bases, J lost 5 bases, and 10 bases stayed unmatched. Germline values: CDR1 MGHDK, CDR2 SYGVNS. This CDR3 has 17 residues. The CDR3 loop is CASSVLTGQGAGDTQYF. CDR3 nucleotide sequence: TGTGCCAGCAGTGTGCTAACGGGACAGGGGGCCGGAGATACGCAGTATTTT.

This clone appeared a single time. The chain couples TRBV6-5 to TRBJ2-7; 8 nucleotides agree with TRBD1. Unmatched junction bases numbered 11, after V lost 6 bases and J lost 4 bases. Germline V gene lookup returns CDR1 MNHEY and CDR2 SVGAGI. The CDR3 totals 15 residues. The CDR3, as DNA: TGTGCCAGCAGCAGAGGACAGGGAAGAGTATACGAGCAGTACTTC. Translation: CASSRGQGRVYEQYF.

The CDR3 region has the DNA TGTGCCAGCAGTCGACAGGGGGCCAGGGGTATTCAGTACTTC. This translates into CASSRQGARGIQYF. The chain employs TRBV6-5 and TRBJ2-4, with TRBD1 identical over 10 bases. V shed 5 bases, J shed 10 bases, and the junction held 8 bases outside the gene matches. The CDR3 sequence is 14 residues long. CDR1 is MNHEY and CDR2 is SVGAGI in the germline V gene.

V usage is TRBV12-3 or TRBV12-4 and J usage is TRBJ1-1; tentatively, D is TRBD1 (5 bases). Between the trimmed V and J ends, which lost 6 bases and 7 bases, there was a span of 15 bases. This CDR3 region has 13 residues. CDR3 in amino acids: CASRGVPGLEAFF. CDR3 DNA: TGTGCCAGCAGAGGGGTCCCTGGGCTTGAAGCTTTCTTT.

DNA for the CDR3: TGTGCCAGCAGTTTCTCCAGGTCCTACGAGCAGTACTTC. Its translation: CASSFSRSYEQYF. The V gene is TRBV12-3 or TRBV12-4, the J gene TRBJ2-7; no firm D call. The CDR3 covers 13 residues. The V end lost 3 bases, the J end lost 1 base, and 7 bases lay between the germline ends.

The chain joins TRBV18 to TRBJ2-2; 8 positions match TRBD2. V gave up 1 base and J gave up 3 bases; unmatched junction bases: 7. CDR1 and CDR2 (germline): KGHSH, LQKENI. The CDR3 length is 17 residues. CDR3 DNA sequence: TGTGCCAGCTCACCACAATCTAGCGGGTCGTACACCGGGGAGCTGTTTTTT. It specifies CASSPQSSGSYTGELFF.

The chain combines TRBV30 with TRBJ1-2; D is perhaps TRBD1 (5 bases). With 4 bases removed from V and 4 bases from J, the gap between germline ends came to 7 bases. Germline values: CDR1 GTSNPN, CDR2 SVGIG (reference sequence). This CDR3 spans 11 amino acids. CDR3: CAWNRPYGYTF. Written as DNA, the CDR3 is TGTGCCTGGAACAGGCCCTATGGCTACACCTTC.

The CDR3 sequence is CASSATGGGSRETQYF. As DNA, the CDR3 is TGTGCCAGTAGCGCCACAGGAGGGGGCTCTAGGGAGACCCAGTACTTC. The gene calls are TRBV19 and TRBJ2-5, with D possibly being TRBD1 (7 bases). The germline gives CDR1 LNHDA, CDR2 SQIVND (reference sequence). With 6 bases removed from V and 5 bases from J, the gap between germline ends came to 22 bases. The CDR3 runs to 16 residues.

This clone came up once. The rearrangement uses TRBV15 and TRBJ1-2; D is possibly TRBD1 (6 bases). From germline, CDR1 is LNHNV and CDR2 YYDKDF (reference sequence). With 5 bases removed from V and 7 bases from J, the gap between germline ends came to 20 bases. This CDR3 has 15 residues. The CDR3 here is CATSSRGAGTAGYTF. The CDR3 DNA is TGTGCCACCAGCTCTCGGGGGGCAGGGACCGCTGGCTACACCTTC. Complete variable domain (other parts from reference TRBV15 and TRBJ1-2): DAMVIQNPRYQVTQFGKPVTLSCSQTLNHNVMYWYQQKSSQAPKLLFHYYDKDFNNEADTPDNFQSRRPNTSFCFLDIRSPGLGDTAMYLCATSSRGAGTAGYTFGSGTRLTVV.

The chain uses TRBV11-1 and TRBJ2-3; weak D call: TRBD1 (6 bases). The length of the CDR3 is 15 residues. CDR1 is SGHAT and CDR2 is FQDESV in the germline V gene (reference sequence). The V end was cut by 5 bases, the J end by 1 base, with 13 bases between. The CDR3 region is CASSLAGAGTDTQYF. The CDR3 bases are TGTGCCAGCAGCCTGGCAGGGGCGGGCACAGATACGCAGTATTTT.

In nucleotides, the CDR3 is TGTGCCAGCAGCCCGACAGGGGGGGGTTGGGTGTTCTTC. Translated: CASSPTGGGWVFF. This chain uses TRBV7-2 with TRBJ2-1, with 9 bases aligning to TRBD1. The CDR3 extends over 13 amino acids. The germline CDR1 and CDR2 sequences are SGHTA and FQGNSA. Losses at the gene ends were 5 bases for V and 15 bases for J; bases not matched to a gene: 11.

The chain links TRBV2 to TRBJ2-3, with D possibly matching TRBD2 (5 bases). Germline lookup yields CDR1 SNHLY and CDR2 FYNNEI. Trimming shortened V by 5 bases and J by 5 bases, and 17 bases separated the two germline ends. The CDR3 is made up of 15 amino acids. CDR3 bases: TGTGCCAGCAGTACTGAGGGTTCTAGGCTAGATACGCAGTATTTT. Translation gives CASSTEGSRLDTQYF. The full variable domain, in which reference TRBV2 and TRBJ2-3 provide the parts outside the CDR3, is EPEVTQTPSHQVTQMGQEVILRCVPISNHLYFYWYRQILGQKVEFLVSFYNNEISEKSEIFDDQFSVERPDGSNFTLKIRSTKLEDSAMYFCASSTEGSRLDTQYFGPGTRLTVL.

V usage is TRBV5-6 and J usage is TRBJ2-7; 10 bases are shared with TRBD1. Unmatched junction bases numbered 4, after V lost 2 bases and J lost 2 bases. Germline loops: CDR1 SGHDT, CDR2 YYEEEE. The CDR3 loop spans 15 amino acids. CDR3 loop: CASSLGTGEAYEQYF. CDR3 nucleotides: TGTGCCAGCAGCTTAGGGACAGGGGAGGCCTACGAGCAGTACTTC.

V and J are TRBV10-2 and TRBJ2-7; 8 bases match TRBD1. The V gene end was trimmed by 8 bases and the J gene end by 3 bases; junction bases not matched to a gene: 15. Germline CDR1 reads WSHSY; CDR2 reads SAAADI. CDR3 length: 16 residues. Here the CDR3 reads CASHSDRGKSFYEQYF. The CDR3 DNA reads as TGCGCCAGCCATAGTGACAGGGGAAAATCATTCTACGAGCAGTACTTC.

V gene TRBV5-4 combines with J gene TRBJ1-6; D unclear. The CDR3 consists of 18 residues. The V gene's germline CDR1 is SGHNT and CDR2 YYREEE (reference sequence). V lost 0 bases and J 0 bases, leaving 13 bases between the germline ends. The CDR3 DNA sequence: TGTGCCAGCAGCTTGGTGGCACGAAGAAGCTCCTATAATTCACCCCTCCACTTT. Protein product: CASSLVARRSSYNSPLHF.

This chain joins TRBV21-1 and TRBJ1-3; TRBD1, the table's D call, lacks a check against the DNA. TRBV21-1 is designated a pseudogene. This CDR3 contains 16 residues. This CDR3 reads CASSKASGYSGNTIYF. CDR3 coding DNA: TGTGCCAGCAGCAAAGCTTCAGGTTACTCTGGAAACACCATATATTTT.

This clone was found a few times. The chain has TRBV19 and TRBJ2-7; TRBD2 is a possible D gene (6 bases). CDR3 length: 12 residues. Trimming left V 3 bases short and J 5 bases short, with 8 bases between. Germline loops: CDR1 LNHDA, CDR2 SQIVND (reference sequence). CDR3: CASSIGGNEQYF. The CDR3 region has the DNA TGTGCCAGTAGTATTGGAGGGAACGAGCAGTACTTC.

The chain is built from TRBV19 and TRBJ2-4, with a weak D call TRBD2 (6 bases). V lost 8 bases to trimming and J lost 7 bases, with 18 bases between them. The germline CDR1 and CDR2 sequences are LNHDA and SQIVND (reference sequence). CDR3 size: 14 residues. In DNA, the CDR3 is TGTGCCAGTGGAATTGGGATTGGGGGGAACATTCAGTACTTC. Translated, it gives CASGIGIGGNIQYF.

The chain recombines TRBV10-3 with TRBJ2-1, with 9 bases identical to TRBD1. Per the germline V gene, CDR1 is ENHRY and CDR2 is SYGVKD. The trim removed 3 bases at V and 7 bases at J, leaving 4 bases unmatched. The length of the CDR3 is 14 residues. The CDR3 sequence: CAISDTGGINEQFF. The CDR3 nucleotides are TGTGCCATCAGTGATACAGGGGGCATTAATGAGCAGTTCTTC.

The chain links TRBV10-3 to TRBJ1-2, with 7 bases fitting TRBD1. The CDR3 consists of 14 residues. Trimming at V came to 3 bases and at J to 4 bases, leaving 5 bases not matched to a gene. Germline-derived CDR1 and CDR2 are ENHRY and SYGVKD. CDR3 in amino acids: CAISETTGSYGYTF. The CDR3 nucleotides are TGTGCCATCAGTGAAACGACAGGGTCCTATGGCTACACCTTC.

This clone is deemed medium-sized. This chain uses TRBV7-9 with TRBJ2-1; D perhaps matches TRBD2 (7 bases). V was pared by 5 bases and J by 4 bases, with 18 bases between. Germline lookup yields CDR1 SEHNR and CDR2 FQNEAQ (reference sequence). The CDR3 sequence is 16 residues long. CDR3 amino acids: CASSPWGAGAYNEQFF. The CDR3 DNA reads as TGTGCCAGCAGCCCCTGGGGGGCGGGGGCTTACAATGAGCAGTTCTTC.

Concerning this clone itself: Within the sample, other DNA sequences also encode this same CDR3. V usage is TRBV2 and J usage is TRBJ2-5; 8 nucleotides align to TRBD2. The CDR3 is 15 residues long. V lost 1 base to trimming and J lost 1 base; unmatched junction nucleotides: 2. Looked up from germline, CDR1 is SNHLY and CDR2 is FYNNEI. CDR3 bases: TGTGCCAGCAGTGAAGTCCTAGCGGGCCAAGAGACCCAGTACTTC. It yields the protein CASSEVLAGQETQYF.

The chain links TRBV9 to TRBJ2-1, with D maybe TRBD2 (6 bases). CDR1 SGDLS and CDR2 YYNGEE come from the germline V gene. Trimming cost V 2 bases and J 8 bases, with 14 bases left between them. This CDR3 region has 14 residues. The CDR3 region is CASSVAGTTDEQFF. Written as DNA, the CDR3 is TGTGCCAGCAGCGTTGCGGGAACCACCGATGAGCAGTTCTTC.

The chain is built from TRBV9 and TRBJ2-3, with D perhaps TRBD2 (5 bases). The CDR3 is made up of 16 amino acids. With 4 bases removed from V and 3 bases from J, the gap between germline ends came to 18 bases. CDR1 is SGDLS and CDR2 is YYNGEE in the germline V gene. The CDR3 here is CASSPMTQPGTDTQYF. The CDR3 region has the DNA TGTGCCAGCAGCCCAATGACACAACCGGGGACAGATACGCAGTATTTT.

The chain combines TRBV28 with TRBJ2-3; 8 bases map to TRBD1. J was trimmed by 2 bases and V by 3 bases; bases with no gene match: 1. The CDR3 is made up of 14 amino acids. Looked up from germline, CDR1 is MDHEN and CDR2 is SYDVKM. The CDR3 sequence: CASSLGQATDTQYF. CDR3 coding DNA: TGTGCCAGCAGTTTGGGACAGGCCACAGATACGCAGTATTTT. Combining the CDR3 with reference TRBV28 and TRBJ2-3 gives the whole variable domain DVKVTQSSRYLVKRTGEKVFLECVQDMDHENMFWYRQDPGLGLRLIYFSYDVKMKEKGDIPEGYSVSREKKERFSLILESASTNQTSMYLCASSLGQATDTQYFGPGTRLTVL.

This clone was counted only a few times. V usage is TRBV3-1 (or the pseudogene TRBV3-2) and J usage is TRBJ2-1; 10 nucleotides match TRBD1. The CDR3 spans 16 residues. Trimming cost V 1 base and J 7 bases; bases outside gene matches: 7. Germline V CDR1 and CDR2: LGHDT, YNNKEL (reference sequence). CDR3 in amino acids: CASSQGTGGLWNEQFF. For the CDR3, the DNA is TGTGCCAGCAGCCAAGGGACAGGGGGTTTATGGAATGAGCAGTTCTTC.

V is TRBV13 and J is TRBJ2-7, with TRBD2 matching over 8 bases. This CDR3 has 16 amino acids. V shed 5 bases and J 4 bases; nucleotides not matched to a gene: 13. The germline V gene encodes CDR1 PRHDT and CDR2 FYEKMQ (reference sequence). This CDR3 reads CASSPSPGLAVYEQYF. The DNA for the CDR3 is TGTGCCAGCAGCCCGTCCCCCGGACTAGCCGTTTACGAGCAGTACTTC.

This clone was picked up one time. The chain joins TRBV2 to TRBJ1-2, with 7 bases that match TRBD1. CDR1 and CDR2 (germline): SNHLY, FYNNEI. Trimming at V came to 6 bases and at J to 3 bases, leaving 7 bases not matched to a gene. The CDR3 runs to 14 residues. The CDR3 is CASSRDSNDYGYTF. DNA of the CDR3: TGTGCCAGCAGCAGGGACAGTAACGACTATGGCTACACCTTC. Filled out from reference TRBV2 and TRBJ1-2, the complete variable domain reads EPEVTQTPSHQVTQMGQEVILRCVPISNHLYFYWYRQILGQKVEFLVSFYNNEISEKSEIFDDQFSVERPDGSNFTLKIRSTKLEDSAMYFCASSRDSNDYGYTFGSGTRLTVV.